This T cell receptor beta chain derives from a study of identical twins. TCRdb independently ran MiXCR on the 5' RACE reads; one entry per CDR3 protein. In the table there are about 190,000 distinct CDR3 sequences, 15% of which are singletons. The ends lost 2 bases at V and 0 bases at J; junction bases unmatched: 7. The CDR3 totals 16 residues. The germline V gene has CDR1 LGHNA and CDR2 YNFKEQ. The same sample was also used in a study of T cells expressing NK-cell markers. That work contributes: Seven of the eight sequenced donors were classified as HCMV-seropositive, and one was classified as seronegative.

This receptor was identified in a woman between 18 and 29 years old in good health. The sample taken for sequencing was CD8+ T cells sorted from blood. The V gene is TRBV4-2, the J gene TRBJ2-7; TRBD2 aligns across 7 bases. The CDR3 spells CASSQIAGLSSYEQYF. Written as DNA, the CDR3 is TGTGCCAGCAGCCAAATAGCGGGCCTGAGCTCCTACGAGCAGTACTTC.